This is a list of T cell receptor beta chains from one sample in a study of identical twins. TCRdb re-called the 5' RACE reads with MiXCR, one entry per CDR3 protein. The sample has more than 650,000 distinct CDR3 sequences, around 6.1% seen once. The sequencing sample was made of naive T cells sorted from blood. These receptors were obtained from a man aged 18 to 30 in good health. Each CDR3 is given with its conserved first and last residue. D genes are given only for firm matches. Clone size, where shown, is once, few, many, or a class for clones that have expanded.

CDR3	DNA	V	D	size	J
CASSYSSRGFNQPQHF	TGTGCCAGCAGTTACTCGAGTAGGGGCTTCAATCAGCCCCAGCATTTT	TRBV6-5	.	few	TRBJ1-5
CASSSRLGFGAIYKNIQYF	TGTGCCAGCAGTTCCCGACTCGGTTTCGGGGCCATCTACAAAAACATTCAGTACTTC	TRBV27	.	few	TRBJ2-4
CASSLEGTEKQFF	TGCGCCAGCAGCTTGGAAGGGACGGAGAAGCAGTTCTTC	TRBV5-1	.	.	TRBJ2-1
CASSPTTGTDSGNTIYF	TGCGCCAGCAGCCCAACCACCGGGACAGACTCTGGAAACACCATATATTTT	TRBV5-1	TRBD1	many	TRBJ1-3
CASSKGSGIGANVLTF	TGTGCCAGTAGTAAAGGCTCCGGTATTGGGGCCAACGTCCTGACTTTC	TRBV19	.	few	TRBJ2-6
CSARDGGQVPSSYNSPLHF	TGCAGTGCTAGAGATGGGGGACAGGTCCCGAGCTCCTATAATTCACCCCTCCACTTT	TRBV20-1	TRBD1	.	TRBJ1-6
CASSLAQGAGTDTQYF	TGTGCCAGCAGCTTAGCGCAGGGGGCCGGCACAGATACGCAGTATTTT	TRBV7-6	TRBD1	few	TRBJ2-3
CASSEETGLSTDTQYF	TGTGCCAGCAGTGAGGAGACAGGGCTAAGCACAGATACGCAGTATTTT	TRBV6-1	TRBD1	.	TRBJ2-3
CASSYARLGTGEQYF	TGTGCCAGCAGTTACGCGCGCCTCGGGACCGGCGAGCAGTACTTC	TRBV6-5	.	many	TRBJ2-7
CASSPRWGVRNEQFF	TGTGCCAGCAGTCCGCGATGGGGGGTCCGCAATGAGCAGTTCTTC	TRBV12-3/TRBV12-4	.	many	TRBJ2-1
CASSLAGRERGEQFF	TGCGCCAGCAGCTTGGCCGGGAGGGAGAGGGGTGAGCAGTTCTTC	TRBV5-1	TRBD2	few	TRBJ2-1
CASIASGSREQYF	TGTGCCAGCATTGCCAGCGGGAGTCGCGAGCAGTACTTC	TRBV6-1	TRBD2	few	TRBJ2-7
CASGLAGVSTEQFF	TGTGCCAGCGGTCTAGCGGGAGTAAGTACTGAGCAGTTCTTC	TRBV6-5	TRBD2	few	TRBJ2-1
CASSLEVGNTEAFF	TGTGCCAGCAGTTTGGAGGTGGGGAACACTGAAGCTTTCTTT	TRBV12-3/TRBV12-4	.	few	TRBJ1-1
CASSYSGTGGNIQYF	TGTGCCAGCAGTTACTCCGGGACAGGGGGTAACATTCAGTACTTC	TRBV5-4	TRBD1	many	TRBJ2-4
CSAIRTGEQFF	TGCAGTGCTATTAGGACAGGGGAGCAGTTCTTC	TRBV20-1	TRBD1	.	TRBJ2-1
CASSLVSGRPYNEQFF	TGCGCCAGCAGCCTCGTTAGCGGGAGGCCCTACAATGAGCAGTTCTTC	TRBV4-3	TRBD2	few	TRBJ2-1
CASSFLLASDTQYF	TGTGCCAGCAGCTTTTTACTAGCTTCAGATACGCAGTATTTT	TRBV7-9	.	many	TRBJ2-3
CSVEGIGPEAFF	TGCAGCGTTGAAGGAATTGGGCCAGAAGCTTTCTTT	TRBV29-1	.	many	TRBJ1-1
CASSYQSSYGYTF	TGCGCCAGCAGCTACCAGAGCTCTTATGGCTACACCTTC	TRBV5-1	.	.	TRBJ1-2
CASSSGTGGSEQYF	TGCGCCAGCAGCTCAGGGACAGGGGGATCCGAGCAGTACTTC	TRBV5-1	TRBD1	many	TRBJ2-7
CSARGRQGPHEQFF	TGCAGTGCTAGAGGCCGACAAGGCCCCCATGAGCAGTTCTTC	TRBV20-1	.	many	TRBJ2-1
CASSQVQPSPYF	TGTGCCAGCAGCCAAGTGCAGCCTAGCCCGTACTTC	TRBV4-2	.	many	TRBJ2-7
CASSSTLRGGSTDTQYF	TGTGCCAGCAGTTCAACCCTCCGGGGCGGGAGCACAGATACGCAGTATTTT	TRBV28	.	few	TRBJ2-3
CASRGLAGWYQETQYF	TGTGCCAGCAGGGGACTAGCGGGGTGGTACCAAGAGACCCAGTACTTC	TRBV25-1	TRBD2	.	TRBJ2-5
CSAVTRFETEAFF	TGCAGCGCCGTGACACGGTTTGAGACTGAAGCTTTCTTT	TRBV29-1	.	.	TRBJ1-1
CSARDGTGRYGYTF	TGCAGTGCTAGGGATGGGACAGGGAGATATGGCTACACCTTC	TRBV20-1	TRBD1	many	TRBJ1-2